A single sample is the source of the 13 T cell receptor beta chains below, sequenced in a study of blood T cell repertoires in COVID-19. This table comes from immunoSEQ multiplex PCR, and its TCRdb copy is limited to in-frame clones, with some not included. The table includes 150,000 to 200,000 clones, 70% to 90% detected once. The specimen sequenced was peripheral blood. These receptors originate from a man aged 55 to 70 with acute or convalescent COVID-19.

J is TRBJ2-7 and V is TRBV5-1, with 7 positions matching TRBD1. Per germline, CDR1 SGHRS and CDR2 YFSETQ. The CDR3 has 15 residues. J was trimmed by 5 bases and V by 3 bases; bases with no gene match: 11. The CDR3 DNA is TGCGCCAGCAGCTGGGACAGACCAATTCATGACGAGCAGTACTTC. This encodes CASSWDRPIHDEQYF.

The V and J genes are TRBV10-3 and TRBJ2-1, with 7 bases that match TRBD1. The CDR3 totals 15 residues. Germline values: CDR1 ENHRY, CDR2 SYGVKD. Germline trimming cut 3 bases from V and 3 bases from J; bases unmatched to any gene: 5. The CDR3 protein is CAISDTGTVYNEQFF. CDR3 DNA: TGTGCCATCAGTGACACCGGGACAGTCTACAATGAGCAGTTCTTC.

The gene calls are TRBV3-1 (or the pseudogene TRBV3-2) and TRBJ1-1, with TRBD1 matching over 7 bases. Unmatched junction bases numbered 6, after V lost 6 bases and J lost 5 bases. From germline, CDR1 is LGHDT and CDR2 YNNKEL (reference sequence). The CDR3 spans 13 residues. The CDR3 sequence is CASRQGSVTEAFF. In nucleotides, the CDR3 is TGTGCCAGCAGACAGGGGAGCGTAACTGAAGCTTTCTTT.

The gene calls are TRBV18 and TRBJ1-5; D is unresolved. The CDR3 length is 16 residues. V lost 1 base and J lost 3, with 13 bases in between. From germline, CDR1 is KGHSH and CDR2 LQKENI. Here the CDR3 DNA reads TGTGCCAGCTCACCACAAGCAGGCAGTACCAATCAGCCCCAGCATTTT. Amino acid sequence: CASSPQAGSTNQPQHF.

The rearrangement uses TRBV5-6 and TRBJ2-3; 13 bases match TRBD2. The germline V gene has CDR1 SGHDT and CDR2 YYEEEE. Trimming at V came to 0 bases and at J to 8 bases, leaving 12 bases not matched to a gene. The CDR3 length is 18 residues. The CDR3 sequence: CASSLVTWTSGGRATQYF. The DNA of the CDR3 is TGTGCCAGCAGCTTGGTTACCTGGACTAGCGGGGGCCGGGCTACGCAGTATTTT.

The chain is built from TRBV6-5 and TRBJ2-1, with 7 nucleotides matching TRBD2. V dropped 6 bases and J dropped 3; count of bases not matched to a gene: 8. The CDR3 extends over 15 amino acids. In germline, CDR1 is MNHEY, CDR2 SVGAGI. The CDR3 is CASSPGTTYYNEQFF. CDR3 DNA sequence: TGTGCCAGCAGCCCCGGGACTACTTACTACAATGAGCAGTTCTTC.

The chain uses TRBV2 and TRBJ2-5; tentatively, D is TRBD2 (5 bases). V was cut by 3 bases and J by 0 bases, with 11 bases left in between. This CDR3 is built from 15 residues. The germline CDR1 and CDR2 sequences are SNHLY and FYNNEI. The CDR3 region is CASSDGVRNQETQYF. Here the CDR3 DNA reads TGTGCCAGCAGTGACGGGGTCCGCAACCAAGAGACCCAGTACTTC.

The chain has TRBV15 and TRBJ1-2; perhaps TRBD1 as D (5 bases). V was cut by 3 bases and J by 4 bases, with 12 bases left in between. CDR1 is LNHNV and CDR2 is YYDKDF in the germline V gene (reference sequence). The CDR3 sequence is 14 residues long. The CDR3 DNA sequence: TGTGCCACCAGCAGGGGGGAGGCAGGCTATGGCTACACCTTC. It specifies CATSRGEAGYGYTF.

The genes are TRBV24-1 and TRBJ2-3, with 7 bases that match TRBD2. Trimming took 9 bases from V and 0 from J; bases not matched to a gene: 5. CDR1 KGHDR and CDR2 SFDVKD come from the germline V gene. The CDR3 runs 14 residues. DNA of the CDR3: TGTGCCACCGGGGGGGGGACTAGCACAGATACGCAGTATTTT. It is translated as CATGGGTSTDTQYF.

The V call is TRBV18, the J call TRBJ2-7; a weak D match, TRBD1 (5 bases). The CDR3 loop spans 18 amino acids. CDR1 KGHSH and CDR2 LQKENI come from the germline V gene. The V end lost 6 bases, the J end lost 3 bases, and 27 bases lay between the germline ends. The CDR3 sequence is CASSPIIALQNQGYEQYF. For the CDR3, the DNA is TGTGCCAGCTCCCCCATTATTGCGTTGCAAAATCAGGGCTACGAGCAGTACTTC.

The chain is built from TRBV6-5 and TRBJ2-3, with D maybe TRBD2 (6 bases). V dropped 0 bases and J dropped 1 base, with 11 bases sitting between them. Germline-derived CDR1 and CDR2 are MNHEY and SVGAGI. This CDR3 spans 16 amino acids. The CDR3 sequence: CASSYSAGLGTDTQYF. The CDR3 nucleotides are TGTGCCAGCAGTTACTCGGCGGGGCTCGGCACAGATACGCAGTATTTT.

The chain combines TRBV11-2 with TRBJ2-7; possible D gene TRBD1, 6 bases. There are 15 residues in the CDR3. Germline CDR1 and CDR2: SGHAT and FQNNGV. The V end was cut by 4 bases, the J end by 2 bases, with 15 bases between. The CDR3 loop reads CASSWTQGIAYEQYF. CDR3 DNA sequence: TGTGCCAGCAGCTGGACTCAGGGGATTGCCTACGAGCAGTACTTC.

J is TRBJ2-3 and V is TRBV11-1; TRBD2 matches at 8 bases. Looked up from germline, CDR1 is SGHAT and CDR2 is FQDESV (reference sequence). CDR3 size: 15 residues. J gave up 1 base and V 3 bases, and 3 bases lay outside the gene matches. The CDR3 spells CASSFHSGGTDTQYF. The CDR3 DNA reads as TGTGCCAGCAGCTTCCATAGCGGGGGCACAGATACGCAGTATTTT.